The 29 T cell receptor beta chains given below trace back to one sample, sequenced in a study of blood T cell repertoires in COVID-19. TCRdb's table, derived via immunoSEQ multiplex PCR, lists solely in-frame clones and lacks some. The sample has about 220,000 clones; about 80% are singletons. Input material: peripheral blood. The receptor source for this set is a woman aged 60-75 years with acute or convalescent COVID-19.

The genes are TRBV27 and TRBJ1-2; D may be TRBD1 (5 bases). The germline V gene encodes CDR1 MNHEY and CDR2 SMNVEV (reference sequence). The CDR3 is 14 residues long. V shed 8 bases and J shed 4 bases, with 17 bases lying between them. CDR3 loop: CASAVGGIGYGYTF. The DNA for the CDR3 is TGTGCCAGCGCCGTGGGGGGAATAGGCTATGGCTACACCTTC.

The chain joins TRBV5-4 to TRBJ1-1; 7 bases match TRBD1. The CDR3 runs to 15 residues. With V trimmed by 4 bases and J by 4 bases, 10 bases remained unmatched. Germline assignment: CDR1 SGHNT and CDR2 YYREEE (reference sequence). The CDR3 loop is CASSPERRTGTEAFF. As DNA, the CDR3 is TGTGCCAGCAGCCCCGAAAGACGGACAGGCACTGAAGCTTTCTTT.

This chain joins TRBV19 and TRBJ2-7, with TRBD1 identical over 12 bases. The ends lost 5 bases at V and 7 bases at J; junction bases unmatched: 9. Germline loops: CDR1 LNHDA, CDR2 SQIVND (reference sequence). This CDR3 spans 15 amino acids. The CDR3 DNA sequence: TGTGCCAGTAGTGAGCCGGGACAGGGGGCGGATGAGCAGTACTTC. Protein product: CASSEPGQGADEQYF.

The gene calls are TRBV4-1 and TRBJ2-2; 8 nucleotides agree with TRBD1. The V gene end was trimmed by 4 bases and the J gene end by 1 base; junction bases not matched to a gene: 11. The CDR3 runs 18 residues. Germline CDR1 MGHRA, CDR2 YSYEKL. The CDR3: CASSRNPRDRKNTGELFF. The DNA for the CDR3 is TGCGCCAGCAGCCGGAACCCCCGGGACAGGAAGAACACCGGGGAGCTGTTTTTT.

Only one count was recorded for this clone. The V and J genes are TRBV6-2 or TRBV6-3 and TRBJ2-7, with 10 positions matching TRBD2. The CDR3 spans 16 residues. Germline V gene data show CDR1 as MNHEY and CDR2 as SVGEGT. J lost 0 bases, V lost 1 base, and 3 bases had no gene match. The CDR3 nucleotides read TGTGCCAGCAGTTACTATATAGCGGGGGGCTCCTACGAGCAGTACTTC. Translation gives CASSYYIAGGSYEQYF.

The chain combines TRBV28 with TRBJ1-1, with a possible D match to TRBD1 (5 bases). Trimming pared 1 base from V and 6 bases from J, leaving 9 bases between. This CDR3 has 13 residues. Per the germline V gene, CDR1 is MDHEN and CDR2 is SYDVKM. DNA for the CDR3: TGTGCCAGCAGTTTATCCGGACAAGCTGAAGCTTTCTTT. This encodes CASSLSGQAEAFF.

The chain is built from TRBV19 and TRBJ2-6, with D uncertain. Germline-derived CDR1 and CDR2 are LNHDA and SQIVND (reference sequence). V shed 3 bases and J shed 0 bases, with 12 bases lying between them. This CDR3 contains 17 residues. CDR3 bases: TGTGCCAGTAGTATCCGCGGCGCGACCTCTGGGGCCAACGTCCTGACTTTC. It specifies CASSIRGATSGANVLTF.

This clone was recorded once. The V and J genes are TRBV6-2 or TRBV6-3 and TRBJ2-3; 13 bases are a match to TRBD2. Germline V gene sequence: CDR1 MNHEY, CDR2 SVGEGT. V was pared by 5 bases and J by 2 bases, with 4 bases of the junction left unmatched. The CDR3 is 16 amino acids. The CDR3 protein is CASSKTSGGNTDTQYF. CDR3 coding DNA: TGTGCCAGCAGTAAGACTAGCGGGGGGAACACAGATACGCAGTATTTT.

The chain combines TRBV3-1 (or the pseudogene TRBV3-2) with TRBJ1-1; 7 nucleotides match TRBD1. V lost 3 bases, J lost 6 bases, and 7 bases stayed unmatched. The germline gives CDR1 LGHDT, CDR2 YNNKEL (reference sequence). CDR3 size: 14 residues. In DNA form, the CDR3 reads TGTGCCAGCAGCCACCCGACCGGGACAGCTGAAGCTTTCTTT. Residues: CASSHPTGTAEAFF.

V is TRBV2 and J is TRBJ1-6, with 7 positions matching TRBD1. Trimming removed 9 bases from V and 9 bases from J; junction bases left unmatched: 5. There are 12 residues in the CDR3. Germline V gene sequence: CDR1 SNHLY, CDR2 FYNNEI. The CDR3: CASRQGASPLHF. Here the CDR3 DNA reads TGTGCCAGTCGACAGGGTGCTTCACCCCTCCACTTT.

This chain joins TRBV18 and TRBJ1-3; 11 positions match TRBD1. V was clipped by 3 bases and J by 8 bases; unmatched bases: 12. CDR3 length: 17 amino acids. CDR1 is KGHSH, CDR2 LQKENI, per germline. CDR3 coding DNA: TGTGCCAGCTCACCGGTTCCGGGACAGGGGGTTCGGTACACCATATATTTT. Translation gives CASSPVPGQGVRYTIYF.

The V call is TRBV6-5, the J call TRBJ2-1; D might be TRBD2 (5 bases). Trimming cost V 4 bases and J 7 bases, with 8 bases left between them. The CDR3 spans 12 residues. Germline-derived CDR1 and CDR2 are MNHEY and SVGAGI. CDR3 protein: CASSSEGNEQFF. CDR3 DNA sequence: TGTGCCAGCAGTTCCGAGGGTAATGAGCAGTTCTTC.

The rearrangement uses TRBV4-2 and TRBJ2-2; perhaps TRBD2 as D (6 bases). CDR1 is LGHNA, CDR2 YNFKEQ, per germline. The CDR3 is made up of 15 amino acids. Trimming took off 3 bases at V and 4 bases at J, with 12 bases between the two ends. The CDR3 nucleotides are TGTGCCAGCAGCCAGGGCGGGACGACCACCGGGGAGCTGTTTTTT. This codes for CASSQGGTTTGELFF.

The genes are TRBV3-1 (or the pseudogene TRBV3-2) and TRBJ2-5; 13 bases are shared with TRBD2. Germline V CDR1 and CDR2: LGHDT, YNNKEL (reference sequence). The CDR3 has 17 amino acids. V shed 2 bases and J 1 base; nucleotides not matched to a gene: 4. The CDR3 DNA reads as TGTGCCAGCAGCCAATTACTAGCGGGGGGGCCCCAAGAGACCCAGTACTTC. Its translation is CASSQLLAGGPQETQYF.

A few counts support this clone. V gene TRBV18 combines with J gene TRBJ1-2, with D tentatively TRBD1 (6 bases). CDR1 KGHSH and CDR2 LQKENI come from the germline V gene. The CDR3 length is 14 residues. The ends were cut back, 4 bases at V and 2 bases at J, with 11 bases in the middle. CDR3 protein: CASSRDGTNYGYTF. For the CDR3, the DNA is TGTGCCAGCTCACGCGACGGGACAAACTATGGCTACACCTTC.

The chain uses TRBV6-1 and TRBJ2-5, with D tentatively TRBD1 (6 bases). The CDR3 runs 16 residues. V shed 2 bases and J shed 3 bases, with 16 bases lying between them. Germline CDR1 is MNHNS and CDR2 is SASEGT. In DNA, the CDR3 is TGTGCCAGCAGTGAAAGGGGGTGGGGATACGAAGAGACCCAGTACTTC. Its protein product is CASSERGWGYEETQYF.

V gene TRBV18 combines with J gene TRBJ2-7; D might be TRBD2 (5 bases). Looked up from germline, CDR1 is KGHSH and CDR2 is LQKENI. Trimming left V 3 bases short and J 7 bases short, with 10 bases between. The CDR3 contains 12 residues. Here the CDR3 DNA reads TGTGCCAGCTCACCCACTCCGGGGGAGCAGTACTTC. Amino acid sequence: CASSPTPGEQYF.

The chain carries TRBV29-1 and TRBJ1-4; TRBD1 aligns across 10 bases. The junction had 7 bases not matched to a gene; V was cut back by 6 bases and J by 3 bases. Germline CDR1 and CDR2: SQVTM and ANQGSEA. The CDR3 loop spans 15 amino acids. The CDR3 DNA follows: TGCAGCGTCTCAGGACAGGGGGGACCTAATGAAAAACTGTTTTTT. Its protein product is CSVSGQGGPNEKLFF.

The chain employs TRBV7-2 and TRBJ1-1; tentatively, D is TRBD1 (6 bases). The CDR3 runs to 17 residues. The germline V and J ends were trimmed by 5 bases and 0 bases, with 19 bases remaining between them. CDR1 is SGHTA, CDR2 FQGNSA, per germline. The CDR3 sequence: CASSQTRTALMNTEAFF. DNA of the CDR3: TGTGCCAGCAGCCAAACTAGGACAGCCCTTATGAACACTGAAGCTTTCTTT.

V gene TRBV18 combines with J gene TRBJ2-1; possibly TRBD1 for D (5 bases). The CDR3 totals 14 residues. CDR1 and CDR2 from the germline V gene are KGHSH and LQKENI. Between the trimmed V and J ends, which lost 2 bases and 6 bases, there was a span of 11 bases. This chain's CDR3 is CASSPGAQGNEQFF. As DNA, the CDR3 is TGTGCCAGCTCACCAGGGGCCCAGGGCAATGAGCAGTTCTTC.

J is TRBJ2-1 and V is TRBV6-5; D unresolved. Trimming removed 3 bases at V and 0 bases at J, with 6 bases between. The germline V gene has CDR1 MNHEY and CDR2 SVGAGI. The CDR3 has 14 amino acids. CDR3 coding DNA: TGTGCCAGCAGTTATCCTAGCTCCTACAATGAGCAGTTCTTC. It is translated as CASSYPSSYNEQFF.

J is TRBJ1-5 and V is TRBV27; unclear D gene. CDR3 length equals 17 residues. The germline CDR1 and CDR2 sequences are MNHEY and SMNVEV (reference sequence). The germline V and J ends were trimmed by 5 bases and 0 bases, with 17 bases remaining between them. The CDR3 nucleotides are TGTGCCAGCAGTCCTCACCCCAGGCAGTATAGCAATCAGCCCCAGCATTTT. This gives the protein CASSPHPRQYSNQPQHF.

The chain recombines TRBV12-3 or TRBV12-4 with TRBJ1-2; unclear D gene. The CDR3 totals 13 residues. V was pared by 3 bases and J by 7 bases, with 12 bases between. CDR3 in amino acids: CASSFAGVGGYTF. The CDR3 nucleotides are TGTGCCAGCAGTTTTGCCGGGGTGGGTGGCTACACCTTC.

As DNA, the CDR3 is TGTGCCACCAGCAGAGACGGGGGAGCTAACTATGGCTACACCTTC. It yields the protein CATSRDGGANYGYTF. The V gene is TRBV15, the J gene TRBJ1-2; a weak D match, TRBD1 (5 bases). The V gene lost 0 bases and the J gene lost 0 bases, with 8 bases spanning the gap. CDR1 is LNHNV and CDR2 is YYDKDF in the germline V gene (reference sequence). There are 15 residues in the CDR3.

The chain employs TRBV6-5 and TRBJ1-2; D gene unclear. This CDR3 is 13 amino acids long. Trimming pared 0 bases from V and 8 bases from J, leaving 10 bases between. CDR1 is MNHEY and CDR2 is SVGAGI in the germline V gene. As DNA, the CDR3 is TGTGCCAGCAGTTACTCGGTCCTGGAGGGCTACACCTTC. As protein: CASSYSVLEGYTF.

The chain joins TRBV11-2 to TRBJ2-2; D is uncertain. Germline V gene lookup returns CDR1 SGHAT and CDR2 FQNNGV. Trimming pared 5 bases from V and 4 bases from J, leaving 20 bases between. CDR3 length equals 17 residues. The CDR3 loop reads CASSLGFATNPTGELFF. CDR3 DNA sequence: TGTGCCAGCAGCCTAGGTTTTGCCACAAACCCCACCGGGGAGCTGTTTTTT. Drawing the rest from reference TRBV11-2 and TRBJ2-2, the complete variable domain is EAGVAQSPRYKIIEKRQSVAFWCNPISGHATLYWYQQILGQGPKLLIQFQNNGVVDDSQLPKDRFSAERLKGVDSTLKIQPAKLEDSAVYLCASSLGFATNPTGELFFGEGSRLTVL.

V gene TRBV3-1 (or the pseudogene TRBV3-2) combines with J gene TRBJ2-4; 9 bases map to TRBD2. CDR3 length: 17 amino acids. The germline V gene has CDR1 LGHDT and CDR2 YNNKEL (reference sequence). Trimming cost V 2 bases and J 0 bases; bases outside gene matches: 5. CDR3: CASSQHSGSLAKNIQYF. CDR3 DNA: TGTGCCAGCAGCCAACATAGCGGGAGCCTAGCCAAAAACATTCAGTACTTC.

The chain uses TRBV4-1 and TRBJ1-1, with a possible D match to TRBD1 (6 bases). Trimming removed 0 bases at V and 12 bases at J, with 23 bases between. The CDR3 has 16 amino acids. Per germline, CDR1 MGHRA and CDR2 YSYEKL. For the CDR3, the DNA is TGCGCCAGCAGCCAAGATCTAGGGGACAAGATCGGTTCCACTTTCTTT. Translating it yields CASSQDLGDKIGSTFF.

The V gene is TRBV7-2, the J gene TRBJ2-7, with TRBD2 identical over 7 bases. Unmatched junction bases numbered 5, after V lost 8 bases and J lost 1 base. Germline V gene sequence: CDR1 SGHTA, CDR2 FQGNSA. This CDR3 spans 13 amino acids. The CDR3 sequence: CASRGGGSYEQYF. The CDR3 nucleotides are TGTGCCAGCCGTGGCGGGGGTTCCTACGAGCAGTACTTC.